Below are 5 T cell receptor beta chains sequenced from a single sample in a study of blood T cell repertoires in COVID-19. This table comes from immunoSEQ multiplex PCR, and its TCRdb copy is limited to in-frame clones, with some not included. This sample has 130,000 or so clones; roughly 83% occur once, and the top ten carry about 18%. Material for sequencing was peripheral blood. These TCRs come from a woman of 80 years or more with acute or convalescent COVID-19.

This clone was counted only a few times. This sequence joins TRBV11-2 and TRBJ2-7; the match to TRBD1 covers 8 bases. The germline V gene has CDR1 SGHAT and CDR2 FQNNGV. CDR3 length equals 18 residues. Losses at the gene ends were 6 bases for V and 7 bases for J; bases not matched to a gene: 23. The CDR3 coding sequence is TGTGCCAGCAGGTCATTTCGGTCAGGAGACAGGGGTTTTAGGGAGCAGTACTTC. This gives the protein CASRSFRSGDRGFREQYF.

CDR3 protein: CASSPSRGNEQFF. CDR3 coding DNA: TGTGCCAGCAGCCCCAGCAGGGGCAATGAGCAGTTCTTC. This sequence joins TRBV7-2 and TRBJ2-1, with D possibly being TRBD1 (6 bases). Germline lookup yields CDR1 SGHTA and CDR2 FQGNSA. The CDR3 sequence is 13 residues long. Trimming stripped 5 bases from V and 6 bases from J, with 11 bases between.

This chain uses TRBV2 with TRBJ1-4; TRBD1 aligns across 7 bases. Germline lookup yields CDR1 SNHLY and CDR2 FYNNEI. CDR3 length: 18 amino acids. V shed 0 bases and J 4 bases; nucleotides not matched to a gene: 11. The CDR3 loop is CASSEATGAGNLNEKLFF. The CDR3 bases are TGTGCCAGCAGTGAAGCCACAGGGGCCGGAAACCTTAATGAAAAACTGTTTTTT.

This clone appeared a single time. The J gene is TRBJ1-4, the V gene TRBV6-5, with D unresolved. Germline CDR1 and CDR2: MNHEY and SVGAGI. The CDR3 has 15 amino acids. Trimming took off 2 bases at V and 4 bases at J, with 11 bases between the two ends. CDR3 coding DNA: TGTGCCAGCAGTTACGAGGCGGAGGGTAATGAAAAACTGTTTTTT. This encodes CASSYEAEGNEKLFF.

J is TRBJ1-5 and V is TRBV10-2, with D tentatively TRBD1 (6 bases). CDR1 WSHSY and CDR2 SAAADI come from the germline V gene. V lost 3 bases and J lost 1, with 10 bases in between. There are 15 residues in the CDR3. CDR3 coding DNA: TGCGCCAGCAGTGACTCGGACAGAAGCAATCAGCCCCAGCATTTT. It encodes CASSDSDRSNQPQHF.